A selection of T cell receptor beta chains follows, all from one sample in a study of T cell responses to AZD1222 COVID-19 vaccine. TCRdb's copy holds only in-frame clones and misses some; the assay was immunoSEQ multiplex PCR. The sample lists roughly 81,000 clones, approximately 83% occurring once. This specimen consisted of peripheral blood, obtained on day 0 of AZD1222 vaccination. All receptors come from an adult in good health. CDR3s include the opening cysteine and the closing phenylalanine or tryptophan. D genes are given only for firm matches. Only some rows state a clone size, as once, few, many or a class for expanded clones.

clone size | J gene | D gene | V gene | CDR3 DNA | CDR3 protein
NA | TRBJ1-3 | NA | TRBV7-3 | TGTGCCAGCAGCTTAACGGGCCCCGGGGGCCCTGGGAACACCATATATTTT | CASSLTGPGGPGNTIYF
NA | TRBJ2-1 | NA | TRBV3-1/TRBV3-2 | TGTGCCAGCAGTCCCCGGATAGTTGGTTTATCCTACAATGAGCAGTTCTTC | CASSPRIVGLSYNEQFF
NA | TRBJ1-3 | TRBD1 | TRBV7-3 | TGTGCCAGCAGCCCCGGACAGGGAAGGAGGGACACCATATATTTT | CASSPGQGRRDTIYF
once | TRBJ2-7 | NA | TRBV7-3 | TGTGCCAGCCCAAATACGGTGGGGTCCTACGAGCAGTACTTC | CASPNTVGSYEQYF
NA | TRBJ1-4 | NA | TRBV7-8 | TGTGCCAGCAGCGCCGGGGGGTCTGGGGAAAAACTGTTTTTT | CASSAGGSGEKLFF
NA | TRBJ2-2 | NA | TRBV5-4 | TGTGCCAGCAGTACTGTCAGCACCGGGGAGCTGTTTTTT | CASSTVSTGELFF
NA | TRBJ2-2 | NA | TRBV3-1/TRBV3-2 | TGTGCCAGCAGCCAAGGGAAGGTACTGTTTTTT | CASSQGKVLFF
NA | TRBJ2-3 | NA | TRBV28 | TGTGCCAGCAGTTCCTCTAGCGTGCCCGATACGCAGTATTTT | CASSSSSVPDTQYF
NA | TRBJ2-5 | NA | TRBV6-1 | TGTGCCAGCAGTGAAGCGCGATGGGTCGAAGAGACCCAGTACTTC | CASSEARWVEETQYF
NA | TRBJ2-5 | TRBD1 | TRBV6-2/TRBV6-3 | TGTGCCAGCAGTGGGCAGGGGGCGCGGGAGACCCAGTACTTC | CASSGQGARETQYF
NA | TRBJ2-2 | TRBD1 | TRBV6-2/TRBV6-3 | TGTGCCAGCAGTTCAACCTTCCGACAGGGAACCGGGGAGCTGTTTTTT | CASSSTFRQGTGELFF
once | TRBJ2-2 | TRBD1 | TRBV18 | TGTGCCAGCTCACCGGGGTTTGGCAAAGGGGGCGGCTCCGGGGAGCTGTTTTTT | CASSPGFGKGGGSGELFF
NA | TRBJ2-3 | TRBD2 | TRBV27 | TGTGCCAGCAGTGACCCCGGACTAGCGGGGATTAGCACAGATACGCAGTATTTT | CASSDPGLAGISTDTQYF
NA | TRBJ1-2 | NA | TRBV7-9 | TGTGCCAGCAGCCCCGAGGGGGTTCCCCGGGACCGCGACTATGGCTACACCTTC | CASSPEGVPRDRDYGYTF
NA | TRBJ1-5 | NA | TRBV27 | TGTGCCAGCAGTTTGCTGGCAGGTAGCAATCAGCCCCAGCATTTT | CASSLLAGSNQPQHF
few | TRBJ1-3 | NA | TRBV7-3 | TGTGCCAGCAGCCCAGACCCTTCTGGAAACACCATATATTTT | CASSPDPSGNTIYF
NA | TRBJ1-6 | NA | TRBV27 | TGTGCCAGCAGTTTATGGGGGAGCTCCTATAATTCACCCCTCCACTTT | CASSLWGSSYNSPLHF
NA | TRBJ2-7 | NA | TRBV5-1 | TGCGCCAGCAGCTTCGAGGGCTCCTACGAGCAGTACTTC | CASSFEGSYEQYF
NA | TRBJ1-2 | NA | TRBV7-2 | TGTGCCAGCAGCTCTCAGTCAGTTGGCTACACCTTC | CASSSQSVGYTF
NA | TRBJ1-2 | NA | TRBV27 | TGTGCCAGCAGTCAACGGCGGGGAACAGGGTTTTATGGCTACACCTTC | CASSQRRGTGFYGYTF
few | TRBJ2-2 | NA | TRBV7-2 | TGTGCCAGCAGCCCCCGGACTCCGACTACCGGGGAGCTGTTTTTT | CASSPRTPTTGELFF
NA | TRBJ2-5 | TRBD1 | TRBV12-5 | TGTGCTAGTGGTTTGGACCGAGGGACAGCCCAAGAGACCCAGTACTTC | CASGLDRGTAQETQYF
NA | TRBJ1-6 | TRBD1 | TRBV30 | TGTGCCTGGAGTGGATTCAGGGGGCCGGGGTCACCCCTCCACTTT | CAWSGFRGPGSPLHF
NA | TRBJ1-1 | NA | TRBV7-8 | TGTGCCAGCAGCCGCGACACGAACACTGAAGCTTTCTTT | CASSRDTNTEAFF